This T cell receptor beta chain was obtained from a study of T-cell memory formation after mild COVID-19. Remarks on this clonotype: Antigen unknown.

The CDR3 has 14 residues. CDR1 MNHEY and CDR2 SVGEGT come from the germline V gene. Losses at the gene ends were 3 bases for V and 6 bases for J; bases not matched to a gene: 5. Notes on the study in general: Mostly located in CM and EM were contracting CD4+ clones, with contracting CD8+ clones located in EMRA.

From the 5' RACE reads, TCRdb called clonotypes with MiXCR, one entry per CDR3 protein. The data hold roughly 450,000 distinct CDR3 sequences, with roughly 18% observed a single time. This sequence joins TRBV6-2 or TRBV6-3 and TRBJ2-7; 10 bases fit TRBD1. Sequencing was carried out using PBMCs or a T cell subset sorted from them (not recorded which). The source is a man younger than 30 who had mild COVID-19 (a few samples of this study predate the infection). Cell type and time point are not known. This CDR3 reads CASSYRGQGREQYV. CDR3 DNA: TGTGCCAGCAGTTATAGGGGACAGGGGCGCGAGCAGTACGTC.